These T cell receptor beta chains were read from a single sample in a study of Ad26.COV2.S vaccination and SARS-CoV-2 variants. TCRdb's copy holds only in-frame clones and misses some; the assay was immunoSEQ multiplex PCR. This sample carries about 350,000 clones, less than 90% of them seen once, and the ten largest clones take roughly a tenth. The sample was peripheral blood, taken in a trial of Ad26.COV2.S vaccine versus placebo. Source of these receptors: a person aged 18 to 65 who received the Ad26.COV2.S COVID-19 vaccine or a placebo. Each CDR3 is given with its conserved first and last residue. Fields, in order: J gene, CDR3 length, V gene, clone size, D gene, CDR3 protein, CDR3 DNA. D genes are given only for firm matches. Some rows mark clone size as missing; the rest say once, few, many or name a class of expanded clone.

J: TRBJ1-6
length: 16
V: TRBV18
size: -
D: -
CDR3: CASSPNRSSYNSPLHF
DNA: TGTGCCAGCTCACCAAACAGAAGCTCCTATAATTCACCCCTCCACTTT

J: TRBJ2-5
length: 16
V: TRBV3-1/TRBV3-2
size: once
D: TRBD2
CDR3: CASSLRGGGSGETQYF
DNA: TGTGCCAGCAGCCTAAGGGGCGGGGGGTCAGGAGAGACCCAGTACTTC

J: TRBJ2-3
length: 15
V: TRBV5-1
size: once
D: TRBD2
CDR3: CASSMASGGSDTQYF
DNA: TGCGCCAGCAGCATGGCTAGCGGGGGGTCCGATACGCAGTATTTT

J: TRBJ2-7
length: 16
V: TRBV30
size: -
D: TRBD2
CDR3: CAWSVGLAGVPYEQYF
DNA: TGTGCCTGGAGTGTCGGACTAGCGGGAGTACCCTACGAGCAGTACTTC

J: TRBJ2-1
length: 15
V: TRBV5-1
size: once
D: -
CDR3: CASSLGPSSYNEQFF
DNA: TGCGCCAGCAGCTTGGGGCCAAGCTCCTACAATGAGCAGTTCTTC

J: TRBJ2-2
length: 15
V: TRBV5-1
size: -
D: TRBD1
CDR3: CASSWDSLDTGELFF
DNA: TGCGCCAGCAGCTGGGACAGTCTCGACACCGGGGAGCTGTTTTTT

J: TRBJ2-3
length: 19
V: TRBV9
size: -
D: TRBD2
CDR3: CASSVSLAGGPLGTDTQYF
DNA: TGTGCCAGCAGCGTCTCTCTAGCGGGAGGCCCTCTTGGCACAGATACGCAGTATTTT

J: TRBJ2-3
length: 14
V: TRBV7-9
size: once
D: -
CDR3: CASSFADSTDTQYF
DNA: TGTGCCAGCAGTTTTGCTGACTCCACAGATACGCAGTATTTT

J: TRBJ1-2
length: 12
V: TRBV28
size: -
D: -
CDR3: CAQGSLAGGYTF
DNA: TGTGCCCAGGGCTCCTTGGCTGGAGGCTACACCTTC

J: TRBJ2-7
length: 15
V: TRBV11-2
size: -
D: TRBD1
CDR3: CASSLGDRGSYEQYF
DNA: TGTGCCAGCAGCTTAGGGGACAGGGGTTCCTACGAGCAGTACTTC

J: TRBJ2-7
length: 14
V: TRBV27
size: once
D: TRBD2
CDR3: CASRASGPRDEQYF
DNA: TGTGCCAGCAGGGCTAGCGGGCCGAGAGACGAGCAGTACTTC

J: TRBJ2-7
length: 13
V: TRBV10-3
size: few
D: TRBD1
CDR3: CAITGQGGSEQYF
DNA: TGTGCCATCACGGGACAGGGGGGGAGCGAGCAGTACTTC

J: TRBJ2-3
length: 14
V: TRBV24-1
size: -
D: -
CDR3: CATSNRVSTDTQYF
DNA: TGTGCCACCAGTAACAGGGTTAGCACAGATACGCAGTATTTT

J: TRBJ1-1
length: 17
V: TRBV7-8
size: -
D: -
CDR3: CASSLAALGTRNTEAFF
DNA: TGTGCCAGCAGCTTAGCCGCCCTCGGGACACGGAACACTGAAGCTTTCTTT

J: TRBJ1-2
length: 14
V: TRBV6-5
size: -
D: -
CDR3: CASSWDGLDYGYTF
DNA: TGTGCCAGCAGTTGGGACGGCTTAGATTATGGCTACACCTTC

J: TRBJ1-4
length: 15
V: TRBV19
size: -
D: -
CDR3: CASHMGTLRSEKLFF
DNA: TGTGCCAGCCATATGGGCACTTTACGGAGTGAAAAACTGTTTTTT

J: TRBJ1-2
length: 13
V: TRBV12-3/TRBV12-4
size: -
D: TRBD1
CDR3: CASSLTGDYGYTF
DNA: TGTGCCAGCAGTCTGACAGGGGACTATGGCTACACCTTC

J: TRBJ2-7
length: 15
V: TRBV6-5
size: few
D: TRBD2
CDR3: CASSLSGIPSYEQYF
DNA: TGTGCCAGCAGTCTTAGCGGGATCCCCTCCTACGAGCAGTACTTC

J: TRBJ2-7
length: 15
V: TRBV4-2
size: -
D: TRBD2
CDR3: CASSQASGLAAEQYF
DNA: TGTGCCAGCAGCCAAGCTTCGGGACTAGCTGCCGAGCAGTACTTC

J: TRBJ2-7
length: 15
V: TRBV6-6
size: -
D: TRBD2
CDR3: CASSQPGPMGGEQYF
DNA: TGTGCCAGCAGCCAACCCGGACCTATGGGGGGGGAGCAGTACTTC

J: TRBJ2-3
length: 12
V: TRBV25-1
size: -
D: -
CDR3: CASRDYRDTQYF
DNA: TGTGCCAGCAGGGACTACCGAGATACGCAGTATTTT

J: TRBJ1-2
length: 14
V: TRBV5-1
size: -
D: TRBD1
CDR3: CASSSAGTVYGYTF
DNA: TGCGCCAGCAGCAGTGCCGGGACAGTCTATGGCTACACCTTC